This T cell receptor (beta chain) is from a study of blood T cell repertoires in COVID-19 (dated by TCRdb to 2019 to 2021). In terms of the full investigation: The collaborator samples originated in the United States, Italy and Spain and spanned the acute and convalescent phases of COVID-19. The samples were drawn from the first 160 participants of the ongoing ImmuneRACE study and from 950 to 1,500 subjects provided by 6 global collaborators. The repertoires were made available in a free public database intended to serve as a resource for research on the immune response to SARS-CoV-2. The dataset comprised deeply sampled blood TCRbeta repertoires from subjects exposed to, actively infected with, or recovered from COVID-19. Nearly every sample came with metadata listing a de-identified subject ID, COVID-19 status, age in years and sex. The prospective study material was composed of cDNA or gDNA derived from T cells, B-cell-depleted T cells, or PBMCs. Where available, HLA class I and class II types were obtained from metadata supplied by the sample provider rather than from assay-based typing. Paper-wide results and their limitations: How much clinical and demographic metadata was included differed by source and by participant, and the metadata was provided uncurated.

V ends up 5 bases short and J 7 bases short, with an unmatched junction base count of 3. Including the terminal cysteine and phenylalanine, the CDR3 comprises 12 residues. The entry retains the CDR3 DNA only, 36 bases that are in frame from base 1. CDR1 is given as GTSNPN and CDR2 as SVGIG, both from the germline V gene (reference sequence). The immunoSEQ Assay, a bias-controlled multiplex PCR, was used to amplify TCRbeta CDR3 regions from genomic DNA. The study's processing was this. The number of nucleated cells in each sample was estimated by amplification of reference gene primers within the assay. Sequence reads were collapsed and filtered to measure the absolute abundance of every unique TCRbeta CDR3 rearrangement. For each sample, productive Simpson clonality was calculated as the square root of Simpson's diversity index across productive rearrangements. TCRdb retrieved this table from immuneACCESS and kept in-frame rearrangements only. Not all clones are present; in checked studies, unresolved V genes account for under half, and no reason is known for the remainder. V, J and clone size derive from that table, while D and trimming were established from the DNA sequence. The sample table lists over 200,000 clones, approximately 80% of them with a count of one. The ten largest account for 1.5% to 2% of the sample.

In the prospective study, participants were roughly 18 to 95 years old, resided in about two dozen geographic areas of the United States, and were enrolled through a virtual design. In the prospective study, cohorts were assigned on the basis of participant-reported clinical history obtained from a screening survey and a study questionnaire. Recovered participants in ImmuneRACE Cohort 3 were defined as having two consecutive negative NP/OP PCR tests, clearance from a healthcare professional, or resolution of symptoms. Mobile phlebotomists in the prospective study collected whole blood, serum and a nasopharyngeal or oropharyngeal swab from every participant. Over a roughly 2-month period, participants in the prospective study had the option of providing additional blood draws and questionnaires. Blood samples from the prospective study were shipped frozen or at room temperature prior to DNA extraction.

A remark on this clone: The specificity of this receptor is unknown. There are no base qualities to consult, and no much larger clone falls within one base.

The rearranged chain carries TRBV30 and TRBJ1-1; 11 central nucleotides agree with TRBD1. The receptor was isolated from a man in his sixties who had recovered from COVID-19. Sequencing used PBMCs or T cells enriched from blood (not recorded which). CDR3 region: CAWGQGAIEAFF. The sequence in DNA is TGTGCCTGGGGACAGGGGGCTATTGAAGCTTTCTTT.